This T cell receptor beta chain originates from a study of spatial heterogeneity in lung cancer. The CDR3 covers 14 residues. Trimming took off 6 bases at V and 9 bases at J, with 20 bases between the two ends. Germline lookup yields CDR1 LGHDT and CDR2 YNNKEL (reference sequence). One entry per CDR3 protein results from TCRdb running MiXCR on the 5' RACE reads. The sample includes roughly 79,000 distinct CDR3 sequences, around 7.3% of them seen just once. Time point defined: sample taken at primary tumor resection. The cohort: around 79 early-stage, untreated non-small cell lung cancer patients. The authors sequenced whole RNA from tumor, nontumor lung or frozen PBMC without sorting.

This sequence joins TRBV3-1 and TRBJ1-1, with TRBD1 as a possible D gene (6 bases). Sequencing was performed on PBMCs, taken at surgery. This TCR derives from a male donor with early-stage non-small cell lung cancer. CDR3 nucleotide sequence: TGTGCCAGCAGTCATATCAATACAGGGTCCCAAGCTTTCTTT. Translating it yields CASSHINTGSQAFF.